One sample yielded the 30 T cell receptor beta chains listed below, sequenced in a study of CD4 T cells in relation to SARS-CoV-2 and coronaviruses. CD4+ T cells from unexposed donors were obtained before the COVID-19 pandemic (2011-2018). After more than eight days of culture, CD4+ T cells were isolated. Method: immunoSEQ multiplex PCR; TCRdb's copy keeps in-frame clones and lacks some. The sample has around 31,000 clones, roughly 70% seen once; the top ten hold 9% to 15%. These receptors are not linked to any known antigen. The sample consisted of CD4+ T cells from PBMCs, cultured in vitro. The source of these receptors is a human donor in good health.

This chain connects TRBV18 to TRBJ1-5, with D perhaps TRBD1 (6 bases). Germline CDR1 and CDR2: KGHSH and LQKENI. The V end lost 6 bases, the J end lost 2 bases, and 14 bases lay between the germline ends. The CDR3 totals 15 residues. The DNA of the CDR3 is TGTGCCAGCTCTTCCCAGGGGTCGGGCAATCAGCCCCAGCATTTT. Residues: CASSSQGSGNQPQHF.

The chain recombines TRBV29-1 with TRBJ2-3, with D unclear. The CDR3 totals 10 residues. V lost 5 bases to trimming and J lost 7 bases, with 7 bases between them. The germline gives CDR1 SQVTM, CDR2 ANQGSEA. CDR3 sequence reads: CSVLEYTQYF. CDR3 nucleotide sequence: TGCAGCGTTTTGGAGTATACGCAGTATTTT.

V and J are TRBV6-4 and TRBJ1-2; maybe TRBD1 (6 bases). Trimming cost V 0 bases and J 7 bases, with 9 bases left between them. This CDR3 is 13 amino acids long. Per germline, CDR1 MRHNA and CDR2 SNTAGT. This CDR3 reads CASSDSDSGGYTF. CDR3 in DNA: TGTGCCAGCAGTGACTCGGACAGCGGTGGCTACACCTTC.

Only one count was recorded for this clone. The gene calls are TRBV18 and TRBJ1-3; D not resolved. The CDR3 totals 14 residues. Germline CDR1 reads KGHSH; CDR2 reads LQKENI. V dropped 0 bases and J dropped 7 bases, with 10 bases sitting between them. In nucleotides, the CDR3 is TGTGCCAGCTCACCACCGGGTTTACTGAACACCATATATTTT. It translates to CASSPPGLLNTIYF.

CDR3 in DNA: TGTGCCAGCAGCTTAAGGAGGGGGGTAGGGGGCGAGCAGTACTTC. Protein product: CASSLRRGVGGEQYF. The chain combines TRBV7-2 with TRBJ2-7; D tentatively reads TRBD1 or TRBD2 (6 bases each). This CDR3 is built from 15 residues. Germline CDR1 and CDR2: SGHTA and FQGNSA. Trimming took 2 bases from V and 6 from J, leaving 17 bases between them.

This clone was recorded a few times. The rearrangement joins TRBV6-2 or TRBV6-3 to TRBJ2-2; TRBD1 matches 11 bases. V was pared by 6 bases and J by 4 bases, with 13 bases of the junction left unmatched. The V gene's germline CDR1 is MNHEY and CDR2 SVGEGT. This CDR3 region has 18 residues. The CDR3 region has the DNA TGTGCCAGCAGCTTGCGGACAGGGGGCCCCCCGGGCACCGGGGAGCTGTTTTTT. This gives the protein CASSLRTGGPPGTGELFF.

This clone occurred a few times. CDR3 sequence: CASSVAEGLSGNTIYF. In DNA form, the CDR3 reads TGTGCCAGCAGCGTAGCAGAAGGTCTATCTGGAAACACCATATATTTT. This chain connects TRBV9 to TRBJ1-3, with D uncertain. Germline values: CDR1 SGDLS, CDR2 YYNGEE. Trimming shortened V by 0 bases and J by 1 base, and 11 bases separated the two germline ends. CDR3 length: 16 residues.

The rearrangement links TRBV11-3 to TRBJ2-1; 7 bases map to TRBD1. With V trimmed by 3 bases and J by 4 bases, 3 bases remained unmatched. The germline CDR1 and CDR2 sequences are SGHNT and YENEEA. This CDR3 region has 14 residues. The CDR3 DNA follows: TGTGCCAGCAGCTTCCAGGGGGAGTACAATGAGCAGTTCTTC. It codes for CASSFQGEYNEQFF.

The gene calls are TRBV19 and TRBJ2-2; no definite D call. CDR3 length: 14 residues. V lost 1 base, J lost 7 bases, and 10 bases lay in between. Germline V gene lookup returns CDR1 LNHDA and CDR2 SQIVND (reference sequence). The CDR3 spells CASSIAVSSGELFF. The CDR3 bases are TGTGCCAGTAGTATAGCAGTGTCCAGCGGGGAGCTGTTTTTT.

The V gene is TRBV13, the J gene TRBJ1-3, with 9 nucleotides matching TRBD1. The CDR3 is made up of 15 amino acids. The trim removed 6 bases at V and 2 bases at J, leaving 5 bases unmatched. The germline gives CDR1 PRHDT, CDR2 FYEKMQ (reference sequence). CDR3 loop: CASRRTGAPGNTIYF. The CDR3 DNA follows: TGTGCCAGCAGGAGGACAGGGGCCCCTGGAAACACCATATATTTT.

CDR3 in DNA: TGCGCCAGCAGCCCCGGTTGGGGAGAGTCAGATACGCAGTATTTT. It yields the protein CASSPGWGESDTQYF. This chain joins TRBV5-1 and TRBJ2-3; maybe TRBD2 (5 bases). V was clipped by 4 bases and J by 4 bases, with 16 bases between them. Germline V gene data show CDR1 as SGHRS and CDR2 as YFSETQ. The CDR3 length is 15 residues.

The chain uses TRBV12-3 or TRBV12-4 and TRBJ1-4; D remains ambiguous. V gave up 1 base and J gave up 5 bases, with 5 bases separating them. CDR3 length: 13 amino acids. CDR3 in amino acids: CASSLERNEKLFF. The CDR3 DNA is TGTGCCAGCAGTTTAGAACGGAATGAAAAACTGTTTTTT.

The chain combines TRBV6-1 with TRBJ1-1; possible D gene TRBD1, 6 bases. This CDR3 comprises 19 residues. The germline V and J ends were trimmed by 2 bases and 3 bases, with 25 bases remaining between them. Germline values: CDR1 MNHNS, CDR2 SASEGT. CDR3: CASSESISREYRVDTEAFF. The CDR3 DNA follows: TGTGCCAGCAGTGAATCCATAAGCAGAGAGTACAGGGTCGACACTGAAGCTTTCTTT.

This clone was seen more than once but under ten times. The V gene is TRBV30, the J gene TRBJ1-5; a weak D match, TRBD1 (6 bases). V lost 5 bases to trimming and J lost 9 bases, with 17 bases between them. CDR3 size: 13 residues. The germline gives CDR1 GTSNPN, CDR2 SVGIG (reference sequence). The CDR3 DNA sequence: TGTGCCTGGTCTGGCTCAGGGGTAATGCCCCAGCATTTT. Amino acids: CAWSGSGVMPQHF.

This chain links TRBV18 with TRBJ2-1; 14 positions agree with TRBD2. The CDR3 spans 15 residues. The V gene end was trimmed by 4 bases and the J gene end by 7 bases; junction bases not matched to a gene: 3. From germline, CDR1 is KGHSH and CDR2 LQKENI. The CDR3 here is CASSRGLAGDNEQFF. CDR3 sequence (DNA): TGTGCCAGCTCACGGGGACTAGCGGGAGATAATGAGCAGTTCTTC.

This sequence joins TRBV20-1 and TRBJ1-1; possible D gene TRBD1, 6 bases. The CDR3 is 13 residues long. V lost 3 bases to trimming and J lost 1 base, with 9 bases between them. Germline V CDR1 and CDR2: DFQATT, SNEGSKA (reference sequence). CDR3 loop: CSASRTANTEAFF. Written as DNA, the CDR3 is TGCAGTGCTAGTAGGACAGCGAACACTGAAGCTTTCTTT.

The chain has TRBV4-1 and TRBJ1-3, with D possibly matching TRBD1 (6 bases). V shed 4 bases and J shed 5 bases, with 18 bases lying between them. Germline V CDR1 and CDR2: MGHRA, YSYEKL. The CDR3 length is 16 residues. CDR3 loop: CASSPWGAGVRNTIYF. CDR3 nucleotide sequence: TGCGCCAGCAGCCCCTGGGGGGCCGGGGTTCGAAACACCATATATTTT.

V is TRBV5-5 and J is TRBJ1-3, with D uncertain. The CDR3 is 12 residues long. Germline assignment: CDR1 SGHKS and CDR2 YYEKEE (reference sequence). Trimming pared 1 base from V and 6 bases from J, leaving 5 bases between. This CDR3 reads CASSLLANTIYF. DNA of the CDR3: TGTGCCAGCAGCTTGTTGGCAAACACCATATATTTT.

The chain has TRBV7-9 and TRBJ2-1, with 12 bases fitting TRBD2. Germline assignment: CDR1 SEHNR and CDR2 FQNEAQ (reference sequence). The ends lost 5 bases at V and 9 bases at J; junction bases unmatched: 20. The CDR3 is 19 amino acids. The CDR3 sequence is CASSPTDLAGGFRQGEQFF. CDR3 coding DNA: TGTGCCAGCAGCCCTACCGATCTAGCGGGAGGGTTCAGACAGGGTGAGCAGTTCTTC.

The chain carries TRBV11-2 and TRBJ1-1; D gene unclear. This CDR3 region has 13 residues. Germline CDR1 reads SGHAT; CDR2 reads FQNNGV. With 0 bases removed from V and 10 bases from J, the gap between germline ends came to 12 bases. The CDR3 nucleotides read TGTGCCAGCAGCTTAGACAGTCCTTTGCCAGCTTTCTTT. Translating gives CASSLDSPLPAFF.

The chain uses TRBV18 and TRBJ2-6; D is ambiguous. The V end lost 2 bases, the J end lost 0 bases, and 11 bases lay between the germline ends. This CDR3 is built from 17 residues. The V gene's germline CDR1 is KGHSH and CDR2 LQKENI. The CDR3 region has the DNA TGTGCCAGCTCACCAGTAGGAAGGGCCTCTGGGGCCAACGTCCTGACTTTC. Its protein product is CASSPVGRASGANVLTF.

The chain combines TRBV12-5 with TRBJ2-6, with D unresolved. The V and J ends lost 0 bases and 1 base respectively, with 1 base between them. The CDR3 length is 14 residues. CDR1 is LGHNT, CDR2 FRNRAP, per germline. CDR3 nucleotides: TGTGCTAGTGGTTTGGTATCTGGGGCCAACGTCCTGACTTTC. Its protein product is CASGLVSGANVLTF. Full variable domain (remainder filled in from reference TRBV12-5 and TRBJ2-6): DARVTQTPRHKVTEMGQEVTMRCQPILGHNTVFWYRQTMMQGLELLAYFRNRAPLDDSGMPKDRFSAEMPDATLATLKIQPSEPRDSAVYFCASGLVSGANVLTFGAGSRLTVL.

CDR3 in DNA: TGTGCCAGCAGTGAAGTAGGGGTCAATCAGCCCCAGCATTTT. Protein sequence: CASSEVGVNQPQHF. J is TRBJ1-5 and V is TRBV2; D is perhaps TRBD1 (5 bases). Per germline, CDR1 SNHLY and CDR2 FYNNEI. The CDR3 consists of 14 residues. V was clipped by 1 base and J by 3 bases, with 7 bases between them.

This clone was detected only once. The rearrangement links TRBV19 to TRBJ2-3; 12 nucleotides line up with TRBD2. J gave up 6 bases and V 7 bases, and 20 bases lay outside the gene matches. Germline loops: CDR1 LNHDA, CDR2 SQIVND (reference sequence). The CDR3 is 19 residues long. CDR3 coding DNA: TGTGCCAGTACCCCTCAACTGGGACTAGCGGGTTATGAACTTGATACGCAGTATTTT. As protein: CASTPQLGLAGYELDTQYF.

The CDR3 loop is CASSLSRGGTEAFF. For the CDR3, the DNA is TGTGCCAGCAGCTTATCGAGGGGTGGGACTGAAGCTTTCTTT. The rearrangement uses TRBV7-8 and TRBJ1-1; D might be TRBD1 (5 bases). The V end lost 2 bases, the J end lost 5 bases, and 12 bases lay between the germline ends. Germline V gene sequence: CDR1 SGHVS, CDR2 FQNEAQ. The CDR3 spans 14 residues.

This clone appeared a single time. This chain connects TRBV12-3 or TRBV12-4 to TRBJ2-3; 9 nucleotides line up with TRBD2. Trimming removed 7 bases from V and 7 bases from J; junction bases left unmatched: 6. The CDR3 consists of 13 residues. The CDR3 here is CASTGLAWHTQYF. In DNA, the CDR3 is TGTGCCAGCACAGGACTAGCGTGGCATACGCAGTATTTT.

The count of this clone is one. The chain joins TRBV7-8 to TRBJ2-7; D is ambiguous. Trimming pared 3 bases from V and 1 base from J, leaving 7 bases between. The CDR3 spans 13 residues. Germline loops: CDR1 SGHVS, CDR2 FQNEAQ. The DNA for the CDR3 is TGTGCCAGCAGCTTCGAAGGTTCCTACGAGCAGTACTTC. Its translation: CASSFEGSYEQYF.

The rearrangement links TRBV19 to TRBJ1-2, with D perhaps TRBD1 (5 bases). The CDR3 is 15 amino acids. Trimming cost V 3 bases and J 0 bases, with 11 bases left between them. From germline, CDR1 is LNHDA and CDR2 SQIVND (reference sequence). As DNA, the CDR3 is TGTGCCAGTAGTATGGGACCGCAAGCTAACTATGGCTACACCTTC. This translates into CASSMGPQANYGYTF.

The rearrangement joins TRBV10-3 to TRBJ2-7, with 9 bases matching TRBD1. Germline V gene data show CDR1 as ENHRY and CDR2 as SYGVKD. The CDR3 totals 13 residues. V was clipped by 5 bases and J by 4 bases; unmatched bases: 3. The CDR3 nucleotides read TGTGCCATCAGTAGGACAGGGGAGTACGAGCAGTACTTC. Protein product: CAISRTGEYEQYF.

The sample holds a few counts of this clone. The chain joins TRBV9 to TRBJ2-3, with TRBD2 matching 11 bases. This CDR3 is built from 15 residues. From germline, CDR1 is SGDLS and CDR2 YYNGEE. Trimming removed 4 bases from V and 10 bases from J; junction bases left unmatched: 11. The CDR3 DNA reads TGTGCCAGCAGCCCAGCGGGGCTAGCGGGAGGACCGCAGTATTTT. Its protein is CASSPAGLAGGPQYF.